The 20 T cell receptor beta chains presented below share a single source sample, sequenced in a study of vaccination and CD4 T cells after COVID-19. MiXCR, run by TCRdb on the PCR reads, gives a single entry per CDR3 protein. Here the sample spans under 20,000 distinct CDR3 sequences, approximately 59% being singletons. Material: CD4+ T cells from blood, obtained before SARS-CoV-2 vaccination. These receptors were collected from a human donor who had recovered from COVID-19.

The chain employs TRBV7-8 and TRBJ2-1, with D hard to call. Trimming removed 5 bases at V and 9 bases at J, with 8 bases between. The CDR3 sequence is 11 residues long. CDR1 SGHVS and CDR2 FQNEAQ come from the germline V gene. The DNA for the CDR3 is TGTGCCAGCAGCGTCGGACGTGAGCAGTTCTTC. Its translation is CASSVGREQFF.

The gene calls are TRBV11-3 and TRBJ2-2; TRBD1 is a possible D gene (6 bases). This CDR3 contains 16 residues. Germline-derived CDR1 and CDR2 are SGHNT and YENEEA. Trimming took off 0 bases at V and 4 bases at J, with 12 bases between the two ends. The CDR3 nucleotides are TGTGCCAGCAGCTTAGAAGGGGCCAGGGGCACCGGGGAGCTGTTTTTT. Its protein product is CASSLEGARGTGELFF. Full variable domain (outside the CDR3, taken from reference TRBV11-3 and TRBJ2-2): EAGVVQSPRYKIIEKKQPVAFWCNPISGHNTLYWYLQNLGQGPELLIRYENEEAVDDSQLPKDRFSAERLKGVDSTLKIQPAELGDSAVYLCASSLEGARGTGELFFGEGSRLTVL.

This CDR3 reads CVIRGVLNTGELFF. The CDR3 DNA sequence: TGTGTTATAAGAGGGGTTCTGAACACCGGGGAGCTGTTTTTT. The J gene is TRBJ2-2, the V gene TRBV6-1; D may match TRBD1 or TRBD2 (5 bases each). This CDR3 spans 14 amino acids. CDR1 is MNHNS, CDR2 SASEGT, per germline.

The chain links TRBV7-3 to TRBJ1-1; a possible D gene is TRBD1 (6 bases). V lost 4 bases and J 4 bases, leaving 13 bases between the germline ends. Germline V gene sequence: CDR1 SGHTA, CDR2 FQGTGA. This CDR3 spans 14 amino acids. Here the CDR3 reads CASSSAGAGTEAFF. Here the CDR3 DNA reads TGTGCCAGCAGCTCAGCGGGGGCGGGCACTGAAGCTTTCTTT.

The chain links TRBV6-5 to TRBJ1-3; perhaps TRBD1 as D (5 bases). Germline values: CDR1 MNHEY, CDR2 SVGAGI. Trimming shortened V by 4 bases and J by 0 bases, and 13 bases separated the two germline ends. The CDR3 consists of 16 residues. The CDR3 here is CASSSSQVNSGNTIYF. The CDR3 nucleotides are TGTGCCAGCAGTTCCTCACAGGTGAACTCTGGAAACACCATATATTTT.

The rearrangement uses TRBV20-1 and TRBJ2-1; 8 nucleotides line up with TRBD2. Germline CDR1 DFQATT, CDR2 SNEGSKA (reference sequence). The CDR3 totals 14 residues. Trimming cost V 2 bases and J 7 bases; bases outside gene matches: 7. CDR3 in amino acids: CSARSGRRGNEQFF. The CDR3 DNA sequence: TGCAGTGCTAGAAGCGGGAGACGTGGGAATGAGCAGTTCTTC.

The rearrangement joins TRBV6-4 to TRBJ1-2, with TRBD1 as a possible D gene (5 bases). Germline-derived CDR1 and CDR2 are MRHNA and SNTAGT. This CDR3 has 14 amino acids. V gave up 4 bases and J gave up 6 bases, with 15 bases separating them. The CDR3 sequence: CASSVTGAGDGYTF. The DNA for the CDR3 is TGTGCCAGCAGTGTAACCGGGGCCGGGGATGGCTACACCTTC.

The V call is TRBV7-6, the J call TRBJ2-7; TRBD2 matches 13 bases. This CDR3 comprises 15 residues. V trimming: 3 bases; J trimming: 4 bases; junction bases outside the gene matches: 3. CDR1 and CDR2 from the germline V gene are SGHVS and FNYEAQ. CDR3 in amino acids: CASSFGLAGEYEQYF. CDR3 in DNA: TGTGCCAGCAGCTTTGGACTAGCGGGAGAGTACGAGCAGTACTTC.

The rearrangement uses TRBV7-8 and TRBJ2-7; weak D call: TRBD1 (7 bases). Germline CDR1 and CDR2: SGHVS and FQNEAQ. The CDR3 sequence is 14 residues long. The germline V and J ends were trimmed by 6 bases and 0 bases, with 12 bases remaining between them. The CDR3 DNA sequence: TGTGCCAGCAGACACAGGGGACTCTCCTACGAGCAGTACTTC. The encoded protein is CASRHRGLSYEQYF.

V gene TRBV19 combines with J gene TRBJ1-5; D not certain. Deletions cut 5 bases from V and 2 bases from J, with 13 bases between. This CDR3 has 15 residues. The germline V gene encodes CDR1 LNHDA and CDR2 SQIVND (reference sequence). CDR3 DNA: TGTGCCAGTAGTCTCGTTCAGCGGGGCAATCAGCCCCAGCATTTT. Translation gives CASSLVQRGNQPQHF.

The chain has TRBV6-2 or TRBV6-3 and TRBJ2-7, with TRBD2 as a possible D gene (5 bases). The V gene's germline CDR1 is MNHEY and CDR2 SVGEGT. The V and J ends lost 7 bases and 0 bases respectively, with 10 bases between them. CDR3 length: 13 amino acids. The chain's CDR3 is CASNPGSSYEQYF. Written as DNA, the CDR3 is TGTGCCAGCAACCCGGGGAGCTCCTACGAGCAGTACTTC.

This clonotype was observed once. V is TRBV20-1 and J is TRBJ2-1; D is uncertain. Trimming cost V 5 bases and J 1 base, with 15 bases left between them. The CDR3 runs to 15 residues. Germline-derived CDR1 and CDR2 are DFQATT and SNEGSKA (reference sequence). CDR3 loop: CSADVGPTSYNEQFF. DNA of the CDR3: TGCAGTGCTGATGTAGGACCCACGTCCTACAATGAGCAGTTCTTC.

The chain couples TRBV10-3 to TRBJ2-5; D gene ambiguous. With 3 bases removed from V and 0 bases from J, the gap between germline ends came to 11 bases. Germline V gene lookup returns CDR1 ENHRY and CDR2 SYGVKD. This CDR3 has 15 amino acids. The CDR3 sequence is CAISDSRNHQETQYF. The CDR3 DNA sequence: TGTGCCATCAGTGACTCACGGAACCACCAAGAGACCCAGTACTTC.

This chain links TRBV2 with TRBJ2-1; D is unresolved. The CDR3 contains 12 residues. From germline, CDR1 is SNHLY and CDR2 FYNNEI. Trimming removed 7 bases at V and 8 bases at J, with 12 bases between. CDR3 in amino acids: CASNRETYEQFF. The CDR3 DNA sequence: TGTGCCAGCAATCGCGAAACCTATGAGCAGTTCTTC.

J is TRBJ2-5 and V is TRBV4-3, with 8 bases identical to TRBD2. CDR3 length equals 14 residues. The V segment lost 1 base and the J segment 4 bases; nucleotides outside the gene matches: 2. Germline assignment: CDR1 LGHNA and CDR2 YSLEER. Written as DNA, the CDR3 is TGCGCCAGCAGCCAAGGGCTAGCGGGAGAGACCCAGTACTTC. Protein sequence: CASSQGLAGETQYF.

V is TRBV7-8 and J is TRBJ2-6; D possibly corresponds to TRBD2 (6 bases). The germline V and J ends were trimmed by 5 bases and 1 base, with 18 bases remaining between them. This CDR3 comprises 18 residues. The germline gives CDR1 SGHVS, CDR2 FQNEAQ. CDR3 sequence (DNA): TGTGCCAGCAGCGCACCGGGACTGGACTTTTCTGGGGCCAACGTCCTGACTTTC. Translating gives CASSAPGLDFSGANVLTF.

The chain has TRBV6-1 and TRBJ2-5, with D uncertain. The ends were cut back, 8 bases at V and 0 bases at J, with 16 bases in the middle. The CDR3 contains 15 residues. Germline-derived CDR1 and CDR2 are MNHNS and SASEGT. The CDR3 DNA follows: TGTGCCAGCTACGACCAGTCCCGGAACCAAGAGACCCAGTACTTC. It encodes CASYDQSRNQETQYF.

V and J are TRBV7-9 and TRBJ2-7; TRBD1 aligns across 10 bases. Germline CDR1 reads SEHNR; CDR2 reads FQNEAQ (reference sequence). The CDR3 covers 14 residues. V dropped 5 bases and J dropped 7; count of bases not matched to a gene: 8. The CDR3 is CASSTGTGDREQYF. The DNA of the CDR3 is TGTGCCAGCAGCACCGGGACAGGGGACAGGGAGCAGTACTTC. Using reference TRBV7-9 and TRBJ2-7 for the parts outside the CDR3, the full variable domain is DTGVSQNPRHKITKRGQNVTFRCDPISEHNRLYWYRQTLGQGPEFLTYFQNEAQLEKSRLLSDRFSAERPKGSFSTLEIQRTEQGDSAMYLCASSTGTGDREQYFGPGTRLTVT.

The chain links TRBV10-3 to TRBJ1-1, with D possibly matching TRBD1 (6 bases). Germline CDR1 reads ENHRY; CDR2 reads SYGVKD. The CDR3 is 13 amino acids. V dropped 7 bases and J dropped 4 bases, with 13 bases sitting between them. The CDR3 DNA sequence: TGTGCCATCACCAGGGGCCTGAGCACTGAAGCTTTCTTT. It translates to CAITRGLSTEAFF.

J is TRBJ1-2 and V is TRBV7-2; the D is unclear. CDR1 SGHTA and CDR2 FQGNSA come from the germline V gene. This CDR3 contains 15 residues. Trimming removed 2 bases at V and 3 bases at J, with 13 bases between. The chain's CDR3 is CASSLTPGPDYGYTF. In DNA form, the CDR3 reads TGTGCCAGCAGCTTAACCCCAGGCCCGGACTATGGCTACACCTTC. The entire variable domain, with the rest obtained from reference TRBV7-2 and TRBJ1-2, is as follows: GAGVSQSPSNKVTEKGKDVELRCDPISGHTALYWYRQSLGQGLEFLIYFQGNSAPDKSGLPSDRFSAERTGGSVSTLTIQRTQQEDSAVYLCASSLTPGPDYGYTFGSGTRLTVV.